This TCR beta chain was found in a study of control samples from healthy donors and cancer patients. The assay was immunoSEQ multiplex PCR, and TCRdb's table has in-frame clones only and misses some. The data contain tens of thousands of clones, about 85% of them singletons. The CDR3 contains 15 residues. CDR1 MNHNS and CDR2 SASEGT come from the germline V gene. V gave up 2 bases and J gave up 0 bases, with 11 bases separating them. V usage is TRBV6-1 and J usage is TRBJ2-7; tentatively, D is TRBD1 (7 bases). Input material: blood. The clonotype comes from a woman in her seventies in good health. The chain's CDR3 is CASSEYRGLSYEQYF. The CDR3 nucleotides are TGTGCCAGCAGTGAATACAGGGGACTCTCCTACGAGCAGTACTTC.